The 7 T cell receptor beta chains given below trace back to one sample, sequenced in a study of T cell repertoires in cytomegalovirus infection. TCRdb re-derived calls from the reads in MiXCR, one entry per CDR3 protein. The data contain 600,000 to 700,000 distinct CDR3 sequences, about 33% of them seen just once; the ten biggest clones take up over 15%. The antigens these receptors bind are not known. Sequenced here: cultured PBMCs, sampled from culture after CMV antigen stimulation. The receptors stem from a human donor in good health (CMV status not recorded). Some clones in this sample may be carry-over from other donors' samples.

This chain uses TRBV6-6 with TRBJ2-3; 8 positions agree with TRBD1. J gave up 3 bases and V 6 bases, and 5 bases lay outside the gene matches. Germline V lookup: CDR1 MNHNY, CDR2 SVGAGI (reference sequence). The CDR3 is 14 amino acids. The CDR3 DNA reads TGTGCCAGCAGGCGGGACAGGCGGACAGATACGCAGTATTTT. Encoded protein: CASRRDRRTDTQYF.

There are a few counts of this clonotype. The genes are TRBV6-6 and TRBJ2-5; 9 bases align to TRBD1. The germline V gene has CDR1 MNHNY and CDR2 SVGAGI (reference sequence). The V segment lost 5 bases and the J segment 2 bases; nucleotides outside the gene matches: 3. The CDR3 covers 14 residues. The CDR3 nucleotides are TGTGCCAGCAGTATGACAGGGGGACAAGAGACCCAGTACTTC. The encoded protein is CASSMTGGQETQYF.

The chain employs TRBV6-1 and TRBJ2-2; D gene uncertain. V lost 7 bases to trimming and J lost 6 bases, with 9 bases between them. The germline V gene encodes CDR1 MNHNS and CDR2 SASEGT. The CDR3 spans 12 residues. The CDR3 reads CASMEFPGELFF. The CDR3 DNA is TGTGCCAGCATGGAGTTCCCCGGGGAGCTGTTTTTT.

Many counts were recorded for this clonotype. V gene TRBV7-2 combines with J gene TRBJ2-5; tentative D call: TRBD2 (5 bases). V lost 1 base to trimming and J lost 5 bases, with 8 bases between them. The V gene's germline CDR1 is SGHTA and CDR2 FQGNSA. The CDR3 consists of 13 residues. In DNA form, the CDR3 reads TGTGCCAGCAGCTTAGTGCCGGGGGAGACCCAGTACTTC. Residues: CASSLVPGETQYF.

Regarding this clonotype: It is likely a read error, because the conserved phenylalanine at the end of the CDR3 is missing. This chain links TRBV28 with TRBJ1-2; TRBD1 matches at 10 bases. The CDR3 is 15 residues long. V was pared by 3 bases and J by 3 bases, with 4 bases of the junction left unmatched. CDR1 is MDHEN and CDR2 is SYDVKM in the germline V gene. In DNA, the CDR3 is TGTGCCAGCAGTTTGACAGGGGGCTCGGACTATGGCTACACCTCC. Its protein product is CASSLTGGSDYGYTS.

This clonotype was observed a few times. V is TRBV7-9 and J is TRBJ2-3; 12 positions match TRBD2. Germline loops: CDR1 SEHNR, CDR2 FQNEAQ (reference sequence). The CDR3 loop spans 17 amino acids. V dropped 7 bases and J dropped 3; count of bases not matched to a gene: 11. The CDR3 loop is CASIHRTSGVLTDTQYF. CDR3 nucleotides: TGTGCCAGCATCCATAGGACTAGCGGGGTCCTAACAGATACGCAGTATTTT.

The V gene is TRBV12-3 or TRBV12-4, the J gene TRBJ1-6, with D unclear. This CDR3 region has 12 residues. The ends were cut back, 2 bases at V and 9 bases at J, with 5 bases in the middle. CDR3 sequence reads: CASSLRVSPLHF. The CDR3 DNA reads as TGTGCCAGCAGTTTAAGGGTTTCACCCCTCCACTTT.